Below are 23 T cell receptor beta chains sequenced from a single sample in a study of response to subunit inactivated influenza vaccine. TCRdb reanalysed the RT-PCR reads using MiXCR and keeps one entry per CDR3 protein. Among under 200,000 distinct CDR3 sequences, roughly 10% were seen once, and the ten largest hold 35% to 40%. This material consisted of CD8+ T cells sorted from PBMCs, taken less than 30 months after vaccination. The origin of the receptors is a man aged 45 to 70 who received an inactivated influenza vaccine.

The rearrangement uses TRBV5-5 and TRBJ2-7; 9 bases match TRBD1. The V gene's germline CDR1 is SGHKS and CDR2 YYEKEE (reference sequence). This CDR3 has 13 amino acids. V dropped 1 base and J dropped 7; count of bases not matched to a gene: 3. CDR3 loop: CASSLWDREEQYF. In DNA form, the CDR3 reads TGTGCCAGCAGCTTGTGGGACAGGGAAGAGCAGTACTTC.

V and J are TRBV21-1 and TRBJ2-4; whether TRBD2, the table's D call, matches the DNA was not checked. TRBV21-1 is marked as a pseudogene. The length of the CDR3 is 14 residues. The CDR3 region has the DNA TGTGCCAGCAAGATGACTAGCGGGATAAACATTCAGTACTTC. It encodes CASKMTSGINIQYF.

This clonotype was observed a few times. The rearrangement uses TRBV5-1 and TRBJ2-7, with 9 bases lining up with TRBD1. The V and J ends lost 4 bases and 5 bases, in that order; junction bases with no gene match: 10. This CDR3 spans 15 amino acids. Germline V CDR1 and CDR2: SGHRS, YFSETQ. CDR3 in DNA: TGCGCCAGCAGCGCGAGCCGGGACAGGGTCCACGAGCAGTACTTC. It encodes CASSASRDRVHEQYF.

This chain links TRBV9 with TRBJ2-7; D not resolved. Germline CDR1 is SGDLS and CDR2 is YYNGEE. This CDR3 has 14 residues. Deletions cut 0 bases from V and 2 bases from J, with 9 bases between. CDR3 region: CASSVEGSTYEQYF. In DNA, the CDR3 is TGTGCCAGCAGCGTAGAGGGCAGCACCTACGAGCAGTACTTC.

This clonotype was observed many times. The V call is TRBV10-3, the J call TRBJ2-7; D is unresolved. Germline values: CDR1 ENHRY, CDR2 SYGVKD. This CDR3 has 14 amino acids. V was cut by 0 bases and J by 3 bases, with 9 bases left in between. The CDR3 reads CAISESGLIYEQYF. The CDR3 DNA sequence: TGTGCCATCAGTGAGTCTGGGCTTATCTACGAGCAGTACTTC.

This clonotype occurred a few times. The rearrangement joins TRBV2 to TRBJ2-1; a weak D match, TRBD1 (6 bases). From germline, CDR1 is SNHLY and CDR2 FYNNEI. V was cut by 7 bases and J by 0 bases, with 13 bases left in between. The CDR3 is made up of 15 amino acids. The DNA of the CDR3 is TGTGCCAGCATATGGCAGGGGACCTCCTACAATGAGCAGTTCTTC. This encodes CASIWQGTSYNEQFF.

In this sample, this clonotype turned up many times. This rearrangement joins TRBV5-1 to TRBJ2-3, with 7 bases aligning to TRBD1. The CDR3 extends over 16 amino acids. The J segment lost 3 bases and the V segment lost 3 bases, leaving 10 bases of the junction unmatched. From germline, CDR1 is SGHRS and CDR2 YFSETQ. This CDR3 is CASSSNRDRKTDTQYF. The CDR3 coding sequence is TGCGCCAGCAGCTCAAACCGGGACAGAAAGACAGATACGCAGTATTTT.

This rearrangement joins TRBV5-5 to TRBJ2-7; 8 nucleotides match TRBD1. There are 17 residues in the CDR3. V lost 4 bases to trimming and J lost 2 bases; unmatched junction nucleotides: 14. Per germline, CDR1 SGHKS and CDR2 YYEKEE (reference sequence). Written as DNA, the CDR3 is TGTGCCAGCAGCACGGGACAGGCTCCGGGGAATACCTACGAGCAGTACTTC. Translating it yields CASSTGQAPGNTYEQYF.

Here the CDR3 reads CASSLWTSGTSSTDTQYF. CDR3 DNA: TGTGCCAGCAGTTTGTGGACTAGCGGGACATCTAGCACAGATACGCAGTATTTT. The J gene is TRBJ2-3, the V gene TRBV28; 12 nucleotides line up with TRBD2. The junction had 7 bases not matched to a gene; V was cut back by 3 bases and J by 0 bases. The germline V gene has CDR1 MDHEN and CDR2 SYDVKM. The CDR3 length is 18 residues.

This clonotype was counted a few times. CDR3 in amino acids: CASSTSGEGLYGYTF. The CDR3 bases are TGTGCCAGCAGCACATCCGGGGAGGGCCTCTATGGCTACACCTTC. The gene calls are TRBV12-3 or TRBV12-4 and TRBJ1-2; D remains ambiguous. Between the trimmed V and J ends, which lost 6 bases and 4 bases, there was a span of 18 bases. This CDR3 is built from 15 residues.

V usage is TRBV7-3 and J usage is TRBJ2-5, with D tentatively TRBD1 (5 bases). Per the germline V gene, CDR1 is SGHTA and CDR2 is FQGTGA. Between the trimmed V and J ends, which lost 1 base and 4 bases, there was a span of 10 bases. This CDR3 spans 14 amino acids. The CDR3 sequence is CASSLMPGAETQYF. The CDR3 DNA is TGTGCCAGCAGCTTAATGCCTGGGGCAGAGACCCAGTACTTC.

This clonotype occurred a few times. The chain couples TRBV20-1 to TRBJ1-2; 7 bases are shared with TRBD1. CDR1 DFQATT and CDR2 SNEGSKA come from the germline V gene (reference sequence). Trimming removed 5 bases from V and 7 bases from J; junction bases left unmatched: 10. The CDR3 runs to 13 residues. CDR3 loop: CSAGQTGTGGYTF. The DNA of the CDR3 is TGCAGTGCTGGCCAGACAGGGACCGGTGGCTACACCTTC.

The gene calls are TRBV11-2 and TRBJ2-1; no definite D call. Trimming shortened V by 5 bases and J by 4 bases, and 12 bases separated the two germline ends. The CDR3 is made up of 14 amino acids. The germline V gene has CDR1 SGHAT and CDR2 FQNNGV. The CDR3: CASSRSDGYNEQFF. CDR3 bases: TGTGCCAGCAGCCGCTCGGATGGATACAATGAGCAGTTCTTC.

This clonotype was recorded a few times. This rearrangement joins TRBV7-9 to TRBJ1-1, with D tentatively TRBD1 (5 bases). The CDR3 totals 11 residues. Germline values: CDR1 SEHNR, CDR2 FQNEAQ (reference sequence). Trimming shortened V by 1 base and J by 8 bases, and 5 bases separated the two germline ends. CDR3 sequence: CASSLGQEAFF. CDR3 nucleotide sequence: TGTGCCAGCAGCTTAGGACAGGAAGCTTTCTTT.

This clonotype was seen more than once but under ten times. The V gene is TRBV15, the J gene TRBJ2-1, with D perhaps TRBD1 (5 bases). This CDR3 contains 15 residues. Trimming removed 0 bases from V and 4 bases from J, with 10 bases in between. CDR1 is LNHNV and CDR2 is YYDKDF in the germline V gene (reference sequence). CDR3 bases: TGTGCCACCAGCAGAGAATCGGACAAGTACAATGAGCAGTTCTTC. Protein sequence: CATSRESDKYNEQFF.

This clonotype was seen ten or more times. This rearrangement joins TRBV5-1 to TRBJ2-7, with D unclear. V was cut by 2 bases and J by 6 bases, with 9 bases left in between. CDR3 length: 12 amino acids. The germline CDR1 and CDR2 sequences are SGHRS and YFSETQ. The CDR3 spells CASSFGSREQYF. The CDR3 DNA reads TGCGCCAGCAGCTTCGGCAGTCGCGAGCAGTACTTC.

This chain links TRBV7-2 with TRBJ1-2; D call uncertain. V lost 1 base and J 4 bases, leaving 13 bases between the germline ends. The CDR3 has 15 residues. Looked up from germline, CDR1 is SGHTA and CDR2 is FQGNSA. The CDR3 sequence is CASSLVVRVSYGYTF. CDR3 DNA: TGTGCCAGCAGCTTAGTCGTACGGGTATCCTATGGCTACACCTTC.

The chain recombines TRBV6-1 with TRBJ2-1; 14 positions agree with TRBD2. V was pared by 6 bases and J by 7 bases, with 5 bases of the junction left unmatched. Germline CDR1 is MNHNS and CDR2 is SASEGT. The CDR3 has 15 amino acids. CDR3 region: CASRPGTSGSNEQFF. Here the CDR3 DNA reads TGTGCCAGCAGACCTGGGACTAGCGGGAGTAATGAGCAGTTCTTC.

This clonotype showed up many times. The V gene is TRBV4-3, the J gene TRBJ2-5; 7 bases align to TRBD2. Germline values: CDR1 LGHNA, CDR2 YSLEER. The CDR3 totals 16 residues. V shed 1 base, J shed 5 bases, and the junction held 10 bases outside the gene matches. The CDR3 DNA reads TGCGCCAGCAGCCAAGGGTACGGCGGGGGTCGGGAGACCCAGTACTTC. Its translation is CASSQGYGGGRETQYF.

This clonotype was seen ten or more times. The chain uses TRBV15 and TRBJ2-5, with D tentatively TRBD1 or TRBD2 (5 bases each). The CDR3 is 14 amino acids. Germline V gene lookup returns CDR1 LNHNV and CDR2 YYDKDF (reference sequence). V shed 5 bases and J shed 3 bases, with 13 bases lying between them. The CDR3 coding sequence is TGTGCCACCAGCCTTTCCGGGACGGAAGAGACCCAGTACTTC. Translating it yields CATSLSGTEETQYF.

This clonotype was picked up a small number of times. The V call is TRBV7-8, the J call TRBJ1-3, with 8 bases that match TRBD1. The CDR3 runs to 15 residues. The germline V gene encodes CDR1 SGHVS and CDR2 FQNEAQ. Trimming at V came to 4 bases and at J to 0 bases, leaving 2 bases not matched to a gene. The CDR3 sequence is CASSYGTGSGNTIYF. The CDR3, as DNA: TGTGCCAGCAGCTATGGGACAGGCTCTGGAAACACCATATATTTT.

V is TRBV29-1 and J is TRBJ2-3; 7 bases match TRBD1. This CDR3 spans 13 amino acids. With V trimmed by 1 base and J by 6 bases, 4 bases remained unmatched. In germline, CDR1 is SQVTM, CDR2 ANQGSEA. CDR3 DNA: TGCAGCGTTGAAGGTGGGACAGCTGATACGCAGTATTTT. Amino acid sequence: CSVEGGTADTQYF.

The rearrangement links TRBV11-1 to TRBJ2-3; D may be TRBD1 or TRBD2 (6 bases each). V was cut by 5 bases and J by 6 bases, with 15 bases left in between. Germline CDR1 reads SGHAT; CDR2 reads FQDESV (reference sequence). The CDR3 spans 14 residues. The CDR3 spells CASSGPGGLDTQYF. In nucleotides, the CDR3 is TGTGCCAGCAGCGGACCTGGGGGGCTGGATACGCAGTATTTT.